A single sample gave rise to the 26 T cell receptor beta chains below, sequenced in a study of blood T cell repertoires in COVID-19. Method: immunoSEQ multiplex PCR; TCRdb's copy keeps in-frame clones and lacks some. The sample shows 250,000 to 300,000 clones, about nine tenths of them seen only once. The sample consisted of peripheral blood. Receptors were obtained from a woman in her twenties or thirties who had recovered from COVID-19.

The rearrangement joins TRBV19 to TRBJ2-3, with D maybe TRBD1 (5 bases). Trimming stripped 7 bases from V and 4 bases from J, with 18 bases between. The CDR3 extends over 15 amino acids. Per germline, CDR1 LNHDA and CDR2 SQIVND (reference sequence). CDR3 bases: TGTGCCAGTACCGAATCAGACAGTTTAGCAGATACGCAGTATTTT. This codes for CASTESDSLADTQYF.

The J gene is TRBJ2-3, the V gene TRBV2; 9 positions agree with TRBD2. J was trimmed by 5 bases and V by 3 bases; bases with no gene match: 6. CDR1 SNHLY and CDR2 FYNNEI come from the germline V gene. The CDR3 spans 15 residues. CDR3 sequence: CASSDNGGGGDTQYF. CDR3 nucleotides: TGTGCCAGCAGTGATAATGGCGGGGGGGGAGATACGCAGTATTTT.

The chain uses TRBV21-1 and TRBJ1-1. TRBV21-1 is a recognized pseudogene. The CDR3 is 15 residues long. CDR3 sequence reads: CASSKERRRNTEAFF. DNA of the CDR3: TGTGCCAGCAGCAAAGAGAGGAGAAGGAACACTGAAGCTTTCTTT.

V is TRBV11-3 and J is TRBJ2-7; D may be TRBD2 (5 bases). This CDR3 spans 13 amino acids. Between the trimmed V and J ends, which lost 5 bases and 1 base, there was a span of 9 bases. CDR1 is SGHNT and CDR2 is YENEEA in the germline V gene. DNA of the CDR3: TGTGCCAGCAGCCCCGGCGGGTCCTACGAGCAGTACTTC. Protein: CASSPGGSYEQYF.

This clone appeared a few times. The identical CDR3 is also encoded by other nucleotide sequences in the sample. The genes are TRBV19 and TRBJ1-5; 8 bases are shared with TRBD1. The V segment lost 6 bases and the J segment 6 bases; nucleotides outside the gene matches: 7. This CDR3 spans 14 amino acids. CDR1 is LNHDA and CDR2 is SQIVND in the germline V gene (reference sequence). The CDR3 loop reads CASSIVGQGQPQHF. The CDR3 DNA sequence: TGTGCCAGTAGCATCGTAGGACAGGGTCAGCCCCAGCATTTT.

V is TRBV4-3 and J is TRBJ2-1; 7 positions match TRBD1. Germline loops: CDR1 LGHNA, CDR2 YSLEER. The CDR3 loop spans 15 amino acids. The V gene end was trimmed by 0 bases and the J gene end by 3 bases; junction bases not matched to a gene: 2. CDR3 DNA sequence: TGCGCCAGCAGCCAAGATCGGACAGGCTACAATGAGCAGTTCTTC. Its protein is CASSQDRTGYNEQFF.

The chain combines TRBV28 with TRBJ1-2; 7 nucleotides match TRBD1. The CDR3 has 15 amino acids. Trimming took 5 bases from V and 5 from J; bases not matched to a gene: 11. Germline V gives CDR1 MDHEN, CDR2 SYDVKM. The CDR3 nucleotides are TGTGCCAGCAGTGGCGCGGACAGGTCTGGGTATGGCTACACCTTC. Translation gives CASSGADRSGYGYTF.

The V call is TRBV27, the J call TRBJ2-7; 8 bases are shared with TRBD1. Germline CDR1 is MNHEY and CDR2 is SMNVEV (reference sequence). This CDR3 contains 15 residues. The trim removed 4 bases at V and 5 bases at J, leaving 10 bases unmatched. CDR3 in DNA: TGTGCCAGCAGTTCACCCTACCGGGACAGGAACGAGCAGTACTTC. Its translation is CASSSPYRDRNEQYF.

The chain recombines TRBV4-1 with TRBJ2-2; perhaps TRBD1 as D (5 bases). The CDR3 contains 16 residues. The germline V gene has CDR1 MGHRA and CDR2 YSYEKL. Trimming removed 5 bases from V and 4 bases from J, with 17 bases in between. The CDR3 bases are TGCGCCAGCAGCTTCCGAGCAGGGTTGATCACCGGGGAGCTGTTTTTT. It encodes CASSFRAGLITGELFF.

The genes are TRBV4-1 and TRBJ2-5; possible D gene TRBD1, 6 bases. The CDR3 is 14 residues long. V lost 8 bases and J lost 1, with 14 bases in between. Germline V CDR1 and CDR2: MGHRA, YSYEKL. DNA for the CDR3: TGCGCCAGCGGCACAACAGGGACCCAAGAGACCCAGTACTTC. Protein sequence: CASGTTGTQETQYF.

V is TRBV4-3 and J is TRBJ2-4; 7 positions agree with TRBD1. Germline V gives CDR1 LGHNA, CDR2 YSLEER. V was pared by 0 bases and J by 4 bases, with 3 bases of the junction left unmatched. CDR3 size: 15 residues. CDR3 sequence reads: CASSQDVGQKNIQYF. Here the CDR3 DNA reads TGCGCCAGCAGCCAAGATGTGGGACAGAAAAACATTCAGTACTTC.

This chain joins TRBV10-3 and TRBJ2-2; 9 nucleotides match TRBD1. Losses at the gene ends were 11 bases for V and 3 bases for J; bases not matched to a gene: 10. There are 15 residues in the CDR3. The germline gives CDR1 ENHRY, CDR2 SYGVKD. CDR3 protein: CASKNRDRDTGELFF. The CDR3, as DNA: TGTGCCTCGAAAAACCGGGACAGGGACACCGGGGAGCTGTTTTTT.

The rearrangement links TRBV10-3 to TRBJ1-2, with a weak D call TRBD1 (6 bases). The CDR3 totals 14 residues. Looked up from germline, CDR1 is ENHRY and CDR2 is SYGVKD. The V and J ends lost 2 bases and 4 bases respectively, with 11 bases between them. In nucleotides, the CDR3 is TGTGCCATCAGTGAGGGGGGGGGCATCTATGGCTACACCTTC. It is translated as CAISEGGGIYGYTF.

The V and J genes are TRBV30 and TRBJ2-2, with a possible D match to TRBD2 (7 bases). The CDR3 runs 15 residues. CDR1 is GTSNPN and CDR2 is SVGIG in the germline V gene (reference sequence). V was pared by 5 bases and J by 5 bases, with 18 bases between. The CDR3 sequence is CAWRLWEGVTGELFF. CDR3 DNA: TGTGCCTGGCGCCTTTGGGAGGGGGTAACCGGGGAGCTGTTTTTT.

This clone was detected only a few times. The chain carries TRBV7-9 and TRBJ1-3; D is undetermined. The germline V gene encodes CDR1 SEHNR and CDR2 FQNEAQ (reference sequence). The V gene lost 8 bases and the J gene lost 0 bases, with 11 bases spanning the gap. The CDR3 extends over 14 amino acids. CDR3 amino acids: CASSEATSGNTIYF. The DNA of the CDR3 is TGTGCCAGCTCGGAGGCCACCTCTGGAAACACCATATATTTT.

The chain couples TRBV11-2 to TRBJ2-4, with TRBD1 matching 8 bases. This CDR3 has 16 residues. Looked up from germline, CDR1 is SGHAT and CDR2 is FQNNGV. V lost 5 bases, J lost 8 bases, and 14 bases stayed unmatched. The CDR3 sequence: CASSPWSGGTQYIQYF. CDR3 coding DNA: TGTGCCAGCAGCCCCTGGTCAGGGGGCACTCAGTACATTCAGTACTTC.

The J gene is TRBJ1-5, the V gene TRBV2; D gene ambiguous. The germline V gene encodes CDR1 SNHLY and CDR2 FYNNEI. This CDR3 is 14 amino acids long. Between the trimmed V and J ends, which lost 4 bases and 3 bases, there was a span of 10 bases. The CDR3 DNA is TGTGCCAGCAGTGGTAACGGTGCCAATCAGCCCCAGCATTTT. Its translation: CASSGNGANQPQHF.

The chain couples TRBV27 to TRBJ1-3; the D gene is possibly TRBD1 (5 bases). V was trimmed by 8 bases and J by 0 bases, leaving 11 bases between them. This CDR3 contains 14 residues. CDR1 is MNHEY, CDR2 SMNVEV, per germline (reference sequence). CDR3 nucleotides: TGTGCCAGCGGACATCAAGACTCTGGAAACACCATATATTTT. Encoded protein: CASGHQDSGNTIYF.

The rearrangement joins TRBV15 to TRBJ1-1; no firm D call. Germline lookup yields CDR1 LNHNV and CDR2 YYDKDF (reference sequence). Deletions cut 0 bases from V and 1 base from J, with 6 bases between. The CDR3 loop spans 14 amino acids. Here the CDR3 reads CATSRDAENTEAFF. The CDR3 DNA sequence: TGTGCCACCAGCAGAGATGCGGAGAACACTGAAGCTTTCTTT.

V and J are TRBV7-2 and TRBJ2-1, with 8 bases lining up with TRBD2. V trimming: 2 bases; J trimming: 4 bases; junction bases outside the gene matches: 13. The CDR3 runs to 18 residues. Looked up from germline, CDR1 is SGHTA and CDR2 is FQGNSA. The CDR3 sequence: CASSLKEFAGGSYNEQFF. In nucleotides, the CDR3 is TGTGCCAGCAGCTTAAAGGAGTTTGCGGGGGGCTCGTACAATGAGCAGTTCTTC.

The V gene is TRBV28, the J gene TRBJ1-5; tentative D call: TRBD1 (6 bases). V was shortened by 11 bases and J by 6 bases, with 20 bases between the two germline ends. Germline CDR1 reads MDHEN; CDR2 reads SYDVKM. The CDR3 has 14 amino acids. The CDR3 sequence is CACQRGGGSQPQHF. CDR3 sequence (DNA): TGTGCCTGCCAAAGGGGGGGAGGTAGTCAGCCCCAGCATTTT.

The chain carries TRBV2 and TRBJ2-7; 9 bases fit TRBD1. The CDR3 is 14 amino acids. CDR1 and CDR2 from the germline V gene are SNHLY and FYNNEI. The junction had 6 bases not matched to a gene; V was cut back by 6 bases and J by 3 bases. CDR3 DNA: TGTGCCAGCAGATCGACAGGGGGGAACTACGAGCAGTACTTC. It is translated as CASRSTGGNYEQYF. The variable domain in full, with the rest retrieved from reference TRBV2 and TRBJ2-7, is EPEVTQTPSHQVTQMGQEVILRCVPISNHLYFYWYRQILGQKVEFLVSFYNNEISEKSEIFDDQFSVERPDGSNFTLKIRSTKLEDSAMYFCASRSTGGNYEQYFGPGTRLTVT.

The V call is TRBV4-2, the J call TRBJ1-5; weak D call: TRBD1 (5 bases). The CDR3 extends over 17 amino acids. The germline CDR1 and CDR2 sequences are LGHNA and YNFKEQ. Trimming took 0 bases from V and 1 from J, leaving 13 bases between them. CDR3: CASSQDQGVSSNQPQHF. As DNA, the CDR3 is TGTGCCAGCAGCCAAGATCAGGGTGTGTCGAGCAATCAGCCCCAGCATTTT.

The chain has TRBV30 and TRBJ2-7; D gene unclear. Germline CDR1 GTSNPN, CDR2 SVGIG (reference sequence). Trimming removed 4 bases from V and 0 bases from J, with 16 bases in between. This CDR3 has 15 residues. The CDR3: CAWIWRQQGSYEQYF. The CDR3 DNA follows: TGTGCCTGGATTTGGCGGCAGCAAGGCTCCTACGAGCAGTACTTC.

The gene calls are TRBV18 and TRBJ1-5; D remains unclear. The germline V gene has CDR1 KGHSH and CDR2 LQKENI. V was trimmed by 0 bases and J by 11 bases, leaving 11 bases between them. The CDR3 has 13 residues. DNA of the CDR3: TGTGCCAGCTCACCACCGAGGAGCGGGACCCAGCATTTT. Translation: CASSPPRSGTQHF.

The chain recombines TRBV5-4 with TRBJ1-6; no definite D call. There are 17 residues in the CDR3. Per germline, CDR1 SGHNT and CDR2 YYREEE (reference sequence). With 4 bases removed from V and 1 base from J, the gap between germline ends came to 15 bases. The CDR3 nucleotides are TGTGCCAGCAGCGGCTCCGGGTATAGTTCCTATAATTCACCCCTCCACTTT. Protein: CASSGSGYSSYNSPLHF.